This T cell receptor beta chain was sequenced for a study of vaccination and CD4 T cells after COVID-19. Across the whole study: Subjects got two shots of BNT162b2 or mRNA-1273 vaccine. Control wells got either CEFX epitopes, HIV-1 Nef peptides, or no peptide at all. Samples after vaccination came a median roughly eleven weeks past dose two, ranging 14 to 241.

Described time point: late sampling 161 to 241 days after vaccination in a few convalescent patients. Treatment in this sample: roughly 11-day PBMC culture with coronavirus spike peptide pools or control peptides (ViraFEST assay). Wells that each held about 2 million PBMCs were cultured with roughly 9.8 IU/ml IL-2 and approximately 9.5 ug/ml peptide pools. As concerns this clonotype: Its specificity is unknown.

The Oncomine TCR Beta short-read assay generated sequence data from the DNA of cultured CD4+ T cells. TCRdb reanalysed the PCR reads using MiXCR and keeps one entry per CDR3 protein. This sample has about 26,000 distinct CDR3 sequences, with roughly two fifths found just once. From germline, CDR1 is SNHLY and CDR2 FYNNEI. The CDR3 sequence is 12 residues long. Trimming stripped 6 bases from V and 4 bases from J, with 9 bases between. Sequences were derived from CD4+ T cells from blood, cultured in vitro, sampled about 7 months after SARS-CoV-2 vaccination. The chain carries TRBV2 and TRBJ2-5; D unclear. The sequence derives from a human donor who had recovered from COVID-19. The CDR3 bases are TGTGCCAGCAGGGATCAGCGAGAGACCCAGTACTTC. Translating gives CASRDQRETQYF.